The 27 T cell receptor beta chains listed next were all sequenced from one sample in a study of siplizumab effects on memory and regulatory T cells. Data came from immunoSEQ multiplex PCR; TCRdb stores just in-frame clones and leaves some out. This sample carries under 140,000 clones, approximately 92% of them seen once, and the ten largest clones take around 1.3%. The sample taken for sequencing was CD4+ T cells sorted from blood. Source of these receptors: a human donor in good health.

CDR3 amino acids: CASSLSAGQETQYF. CDR3 sequence (DNA): TGTGCCAGCAGCTTATCTGCAGGGCAGGAGACCCAGTACTTC. The chain couples TRBV7-9 to TRBJ2-5, with a possible D match to TRBD1 (5 bases). Trimming took off 2 bases at V and 5 bases at J, with 12 bases between the two ends. Germline V gene data show CDR1 as SEHNR and CDR2 as FQNEAQ (reference sequence). CDR3 length: 14 residues.

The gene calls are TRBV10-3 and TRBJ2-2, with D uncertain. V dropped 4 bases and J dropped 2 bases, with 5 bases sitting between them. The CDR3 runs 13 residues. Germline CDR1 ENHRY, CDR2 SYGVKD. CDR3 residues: CAISGYNTGELFF. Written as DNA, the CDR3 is TGTGCCATCAGTGGGTACAACACCGGGGAGCTGTTTTTT.

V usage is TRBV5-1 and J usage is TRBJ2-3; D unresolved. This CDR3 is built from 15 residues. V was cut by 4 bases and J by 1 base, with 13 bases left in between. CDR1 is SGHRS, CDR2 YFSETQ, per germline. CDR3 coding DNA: TGCGCCAGCAGCCCGTACGGGTTCGGCACAGATACGCAGTATTTT. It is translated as CASSPYGFGTDTQYF.

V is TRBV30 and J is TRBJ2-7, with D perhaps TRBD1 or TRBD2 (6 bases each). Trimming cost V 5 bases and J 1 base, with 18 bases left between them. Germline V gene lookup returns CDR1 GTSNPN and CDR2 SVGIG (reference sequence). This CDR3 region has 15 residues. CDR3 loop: CAWGIGGGLSYEQYF. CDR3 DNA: TGTGCCTGGGGAATTGGAGGGGGGCTTTCCTACGAGCAGTACTTC.

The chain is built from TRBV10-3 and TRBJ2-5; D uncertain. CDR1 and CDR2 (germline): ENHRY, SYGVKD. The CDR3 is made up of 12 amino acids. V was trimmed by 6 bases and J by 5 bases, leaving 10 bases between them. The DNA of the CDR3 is TGTGCCATCAGCGAGATCCTGGAGACCCAGTACTTC. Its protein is CAISEILETQYF.

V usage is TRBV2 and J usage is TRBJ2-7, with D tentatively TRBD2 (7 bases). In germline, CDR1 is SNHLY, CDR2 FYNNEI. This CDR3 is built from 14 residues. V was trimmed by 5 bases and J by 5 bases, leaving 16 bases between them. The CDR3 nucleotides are TGTGCCAGCAGTAAGGACGGGGGGCGAAACGAGCAGTACTTC. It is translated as CASSKDGGRNEQYF.

CDR3: CASSEDRGDGYTF. The CDR3 DNA reads TGTGCCAGCAGTGAAGACAGGGGGGATGGCTACACCTTC. The chain couples TRBV2 to TRBJ1-2; TRBD1 matches 8 bases. V dropped 1 base and J dropped 6; count of bases not matched to a gene: 1. Looked up from germline, CDR1 is SNHLY and CDR2 is FYNNEI. The CDR3 consists of 13 residues. The complete variable domain, with remaining parts taken from reference TRBV2 and TRBJ1-2, reads EPEVTQTPSHQVTQMGQEVILRCVPISNHLYFYWYRQILGQKVEFLVSFYNNEISEKSEIFDDQFSVERPDGSNFTLKIRSTKLEDSAMYFCASSEDRGDGYTFGSGTRLTVV.

The CDR3 reads CASDRKAGGTDTQYF. The CDR3 DNA reads as TGTGCCAGCGATCGAAAAGCGGGGGGCACAGATACGCAGTATTTT. This rearrangement joins TRBV6-5 to TRBJ2-3; 8 bases match TRBD2. V lost 8 bases, J lost 1 base, and 8 bases stayed unmatched. The CDR3 length is 15 residues. Per germline, CDR1 MNHEY and CDR2 SVGAGI.

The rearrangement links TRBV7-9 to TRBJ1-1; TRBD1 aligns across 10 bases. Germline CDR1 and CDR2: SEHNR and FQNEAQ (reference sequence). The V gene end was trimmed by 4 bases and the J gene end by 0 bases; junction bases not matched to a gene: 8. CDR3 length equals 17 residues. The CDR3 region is CASSSSPGQGMNTEAFF. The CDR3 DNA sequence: TGTGCCAGCAGCTCCTCCCCGGGACAGGGGATGAACACTGAAGCTTTCTTT.

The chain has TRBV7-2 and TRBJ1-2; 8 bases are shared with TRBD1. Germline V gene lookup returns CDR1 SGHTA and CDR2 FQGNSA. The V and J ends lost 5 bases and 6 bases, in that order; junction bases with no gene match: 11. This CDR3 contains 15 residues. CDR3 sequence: CASSPGTGETHGYTF. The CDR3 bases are TGTGCCAGCAGCCCCGGGACAGGAGAAACCCATGGCTACACCTTC.

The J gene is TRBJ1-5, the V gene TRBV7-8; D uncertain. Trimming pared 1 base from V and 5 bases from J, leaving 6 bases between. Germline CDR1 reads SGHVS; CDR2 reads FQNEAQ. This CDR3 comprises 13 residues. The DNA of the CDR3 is TGTGCCAGCAGCTTAGGGGCTTATCAGCCCCAGCATTTT. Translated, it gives CASSLGAYQPQHF.

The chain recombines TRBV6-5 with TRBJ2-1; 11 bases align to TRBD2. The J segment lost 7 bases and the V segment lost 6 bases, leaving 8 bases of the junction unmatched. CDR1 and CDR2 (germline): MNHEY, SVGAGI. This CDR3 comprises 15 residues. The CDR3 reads CASRLLAGVGNEQFF. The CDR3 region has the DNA TGTGCCAGCAGGCTACTAGCGGGAGTTGGGAATGAGCAGTTCTTC.

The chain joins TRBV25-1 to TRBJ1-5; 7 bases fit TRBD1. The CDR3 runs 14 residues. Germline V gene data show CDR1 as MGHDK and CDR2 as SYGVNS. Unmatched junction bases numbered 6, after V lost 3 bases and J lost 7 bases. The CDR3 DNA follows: TGTGCCAGCAGTGACCATACAGGGGCACAGCCCCAGCATTTT. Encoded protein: CASSDHTGAQPQHF.

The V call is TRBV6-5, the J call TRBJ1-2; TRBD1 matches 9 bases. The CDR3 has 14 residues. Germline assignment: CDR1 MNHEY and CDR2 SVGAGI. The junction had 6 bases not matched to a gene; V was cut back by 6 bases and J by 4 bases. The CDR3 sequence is CASRTGQGSYGYTF. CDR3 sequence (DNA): TGTGCCAGCAGAACTGGACAGGGGAGCTATGGCTACACCTTC.

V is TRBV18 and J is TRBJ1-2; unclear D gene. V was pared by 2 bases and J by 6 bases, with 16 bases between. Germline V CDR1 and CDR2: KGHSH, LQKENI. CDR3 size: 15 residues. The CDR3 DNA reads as TGTGCCAGCTCACCATTGGGCAGGAGGGTCCATGGCTACACCTTC. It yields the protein CASSPLGRRVHGYTF.

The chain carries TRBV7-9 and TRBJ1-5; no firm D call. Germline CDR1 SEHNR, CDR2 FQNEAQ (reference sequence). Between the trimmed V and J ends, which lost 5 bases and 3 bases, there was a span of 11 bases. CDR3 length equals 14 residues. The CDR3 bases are TGTGCCAGCAGCAAGACCTCTAACAATCAGCCCCAGCATTTT. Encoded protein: CASSKTSNNQPQHF.

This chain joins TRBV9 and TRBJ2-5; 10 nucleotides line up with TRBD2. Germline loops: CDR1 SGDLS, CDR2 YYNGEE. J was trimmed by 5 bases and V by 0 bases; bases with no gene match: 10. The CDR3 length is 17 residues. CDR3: CASSVGVAGGGEETQYF. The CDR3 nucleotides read TGTGCCAGCAGCGTAGGAGTAGCGGGAGGTGGGGAGGAGACCCAGTACTTC.

CDR3 residues: CASSEYRQYSNQPQHF. CDR3 bases: TGTGCCAGCAGTGAATACAGGCAATATAGCAATCAGCCCCAGCATTTT. This chain links TRBV6-1 with TRBJ1-5; perhaps TRBD1 as D (5 bases). Germline-derived CDR1 and CDR2 are MNHNS and SASEGT. V was pared by 2 bases and J by 0 bases, with 11 bases between. This CDR3 contains 16 residues.

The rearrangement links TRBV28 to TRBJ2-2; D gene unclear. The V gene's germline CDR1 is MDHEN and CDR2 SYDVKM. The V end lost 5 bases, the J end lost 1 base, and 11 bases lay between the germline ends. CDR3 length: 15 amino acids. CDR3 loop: CASSLGRQNTGELFF. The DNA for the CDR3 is TGTGCCAGCAGTCTAGGACGGCAGAACACCGGGGAGCTGTTTTTT. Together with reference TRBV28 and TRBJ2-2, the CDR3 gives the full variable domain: DVKVTQSSRYLVKRTGEKVFLECVQDMDHENMFWYRQDPGLGLRLIYFSYDVKMKEKGDIPEGYSVSREKKERFSLILESASTNQTSMYLCASSLGRQNTGELFFGEGSRLTVL.

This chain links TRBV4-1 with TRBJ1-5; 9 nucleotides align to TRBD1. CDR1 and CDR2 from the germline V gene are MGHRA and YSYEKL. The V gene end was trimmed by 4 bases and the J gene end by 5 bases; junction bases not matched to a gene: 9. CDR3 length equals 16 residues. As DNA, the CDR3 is TGCGCCAGCAGCCTAACGGGACAGGGAGGAGATCAGCCCCAGCATTTT. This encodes CASSLTGQGGDQPQHF.

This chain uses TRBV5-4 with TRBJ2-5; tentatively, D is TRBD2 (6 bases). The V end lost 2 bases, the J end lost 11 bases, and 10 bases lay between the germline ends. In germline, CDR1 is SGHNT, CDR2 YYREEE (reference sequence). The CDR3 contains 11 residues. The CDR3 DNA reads TGTGCCAGCAGCTTCGGCGGGGAGCAGTACTTC. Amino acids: CASSFGGEQYF.

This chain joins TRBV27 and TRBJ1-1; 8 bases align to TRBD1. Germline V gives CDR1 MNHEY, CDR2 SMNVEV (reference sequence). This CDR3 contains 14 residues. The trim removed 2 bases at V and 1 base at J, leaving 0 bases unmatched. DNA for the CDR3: TGTGCCAGCAGTTTACAGGGGGCGAACACTGAAGCTTTCTTT. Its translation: CASSLQGANTEAFF.

DNA for the CDR3: TGTGCCTCCAACCCGTGGGGACAGGCCAACTATGGCTACACCTTC. Protein product: CASNPWGQANYGYTF. The chain links TRBV19 to TRBJ1-2; 8 bases fit TRBD1. Germline V gene lookup returns CDR1 LNHDA and CDR2 SQIVND (reference sequence). V was clipped by 11 bases and J by 2 bases; unmatched bases: 13. The CDR3 totals 15 residues.

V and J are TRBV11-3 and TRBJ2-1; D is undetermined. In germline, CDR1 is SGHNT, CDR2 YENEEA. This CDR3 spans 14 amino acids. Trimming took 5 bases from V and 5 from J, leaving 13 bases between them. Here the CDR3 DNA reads TGTGCCAGCAGCCAAGAGGACGGAAACAATGAGCAGTTCTTC. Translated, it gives CASSQEDGNNEQFF. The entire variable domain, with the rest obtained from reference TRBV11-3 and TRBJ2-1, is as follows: EAGVVQSPRYKIIEKKQPVAFWCNPISGHNTLYWYLQNLGQGPELLIRYENEEAVDDSQLPKDRFSAERLKGVDSTLKIQPAELGDSAVYLCASSQEDGNNEQFFGPGTRLTVL.

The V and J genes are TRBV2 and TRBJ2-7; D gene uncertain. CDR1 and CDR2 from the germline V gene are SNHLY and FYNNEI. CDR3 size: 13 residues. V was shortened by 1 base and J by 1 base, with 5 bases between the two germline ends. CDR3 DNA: TGTGCCAGCAGTGAAGTGGAATCCTACGAGCAGTACTTC. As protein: CASSEVESYEQYF.

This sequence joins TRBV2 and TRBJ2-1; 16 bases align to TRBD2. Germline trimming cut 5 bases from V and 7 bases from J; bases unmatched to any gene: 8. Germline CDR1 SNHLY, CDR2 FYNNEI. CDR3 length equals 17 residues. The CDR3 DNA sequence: TGTGCCAGCAGTAAGGGACTAGCGGGAGGGACAGCGAATGAGCAGTTCTTC. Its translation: CASSKGLAGGTANEQFF. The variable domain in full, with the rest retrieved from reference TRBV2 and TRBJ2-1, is EPEVTQTPSHQVTQMGQEVILRCVPISNHLYFYWYRQILGQKVEFLVSFYNNEISEKSEIFDDQFSVERPDGSNFTLKIRSTKLEDSAMYFCASSKGLAGGTANEQFFGPGTRLTVL.

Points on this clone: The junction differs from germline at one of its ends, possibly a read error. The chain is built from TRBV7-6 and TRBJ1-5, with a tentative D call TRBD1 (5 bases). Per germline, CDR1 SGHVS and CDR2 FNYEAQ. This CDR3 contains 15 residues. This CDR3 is CASSPGTISDQPQHF. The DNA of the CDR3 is TGTGCCAGCAGCCCAGGGACTATTAGCGATCAGCCCCAGCATTTT.